Sequencing of this T cell receptor beta chain was carried out in a study of T cells in narcolepsy. Study-wide background: Enrolled donors included narcolepsy type 1 or type 2 patients and healthy controls. Study-wide points: Comparing one patient's CSF and blood CD4+ clonotypes highlighted HCRT- and TRIB2-specific autoreactive clonotypes. Reportedly, autoreactive clonotypes were serially detected in patients' blood but not controls'.

Profiled with immunoSEQ multiplex PCR; TCRdb holds only in-frame clones, not every one. The sample yields about 3,400 clones, 55% to 65% seen once. Details on this clone: Its antigen is unidentified.

V shed 0 bases and J shed 5 bases, with 8 bases lying between them. The CDR3 has 13 amino acids. Germline CDR1 MNHNS, CDR2 SASEGT. The sequence derives from a human donor with narcolepsy. Sequenced material: CD45RA- memory CD8+ T cells from PBMCs. V is TRBV6-1 and J is TRBJ2-7; D remains ambiguous. The CDR3 sequence is CASSEAIFDEQYF. For the CDR3, the DNA is TGTGCCAGCAGTGAAGCAATCTTCGACGAGCAGTACTTC.